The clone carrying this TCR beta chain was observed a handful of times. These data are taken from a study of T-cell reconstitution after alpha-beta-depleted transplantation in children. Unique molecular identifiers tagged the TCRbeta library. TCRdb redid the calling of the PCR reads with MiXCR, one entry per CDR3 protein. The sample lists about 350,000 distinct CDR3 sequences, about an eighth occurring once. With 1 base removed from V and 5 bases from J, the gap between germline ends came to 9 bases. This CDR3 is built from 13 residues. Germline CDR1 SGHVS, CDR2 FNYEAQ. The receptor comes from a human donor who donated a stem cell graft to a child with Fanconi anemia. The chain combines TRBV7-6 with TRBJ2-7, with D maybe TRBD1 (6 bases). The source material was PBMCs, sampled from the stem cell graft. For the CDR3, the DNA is TGTGCCAGCAGCTTAGAGGACAGAGACGAGCAGTACTTC. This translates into CASSLEDRDEQYF.